A single sample is the source of the 28 T cell receptor beta chains below, sequenced in a study of cytomegalovirus exposure and HLA in healthy donors. With 60 Vbeta and 13 Jbeta primers, the PCR was carried out. Data came from immunoSEQ multiplex PCR; TCRdb stores just in-frame clones and leaves some out. Of approximately 81,000 clones detected, 75% to 85% appear once; the ten largest clones hold under 3%. The sample comprised PBMCs. Every receptor here comes from a man in his forties or fifties in good health and CMV-seropositive.

Concerning this clone: Germline and junction disagree at one end, which may indicate a read error. The rearrangement links TRBV6-1 to TRBJ2-4; a weak D match, TRBD2 (6 bases). The CDR3 consists of 14 residues. Germline lookup yields CDR1 MNHNS and CDR2 SASEGT. The CDR3 DNA reads as TGTGCCAGCAGTGAGCCACTAGCCAAAAACAGTCAGTACTTC. Its protein is CASSEPLAKNSQYF.

The genes are TRBV18 and TRBJ1-4, with D tentatively TRBD1 (6 bases). This CDR3 region has 15 residues. Trimming cost V 0 bases and J 8 bases, with 13 bases left between them. Germline V lookup: CDR1 KGHSH, CDR2 LQKENI. The CDR3 sequence: CASSPPLQGGEKLFF. The CDR3 DNA reads as TGTGCCAGCTCACCACCGCTACAGGGTGGGGAAAAACTGTTTTTT.

The V and J genes are TRBV5-1 and TRBJ1-4; 8 bases line up with TRBD1. The V gene's germline CDR1 is SGHRS and CDR2 YFSETQ. V trimming: 2 bases; J trimming: 7 bases; junction bases outside the gene matches: 4. This CDR3 spans 14 amino acids. The CDR3 DNA reads TGCGCCAGCAGCTTACAGGGGGGGAGTGAAAAACTGTTTTTT. It yields the protein CASSLQGGSEKLFF.

This clone was counted only a few times. V and J are TRBV18 and TRBJ1-3; 7 bases fit TRBD1. Germline lookup yields CDR1 KGHSH and CDR2 LQKENI. Unmatched junction bases numbered 10, after V lost 2 bases and J lost 0 bases. The CDR3 has 18 residues. DNA of the CDR3: TGTGCCAGCTCACCAAATAACAGGGGAAGCGCCTCTGGAAACACCATATATTTT. Translation gives CASSPNNRGSASGNTIYF.

The V gene is TRBV11-2, the J gene TRBJ1-5, with 11 nucleotides matching TRBD1. This CDR3 spans 15 amino acids. The V and J ends lost 0 bases and 7 bases, in that order; junction bases with no gene match: 2. Germline V gene sequence: CDR1 SGHAT, CDR2 FQNNGV. This chain's CDR3 is CASSLDWTGGQPQHF. The CDR3 nucleotides are TGTGCCAGCAGCTTAGATTGGACAGGGGGCCAGCCCCAGCATTTT.

This chain links TRBV10-3 with TRBJ1-5; D uncertain. Germline CDR1 ENHRY, CDR2 SYGVKD. V lost 6 bases and J lost 0, with 9 bases in between. The CDR3 is 14 amino acids. CDR3 residues: CAISEPNSNQPQHF. The CDR3 DNA follows: TGTGCCATCAGCGAGCCAAATAGCAATCAGCCCCAGCATTTT.

The CDR3 loop reads CASSRETSGRYNEQFF. The DNA for the CDR3 is TGTGCCAGCAGCCGCGAGACTAGCGGGAGGTACAATGAGCAGTTCTTC. The chain joins TRBV7-9 to TRBJ2-1, with 13 bases lining up with TRBD2. Germline CDR1 and CDR2: SEHNR and FQNEAQ (reference sequence). The CDR3 totals 16 residues. V lost 5 bases and J lost 4; bases outside the gene matches: 5.

J is TRBJ2-1 and V is TRBV5-1, with D maybe TRBD2 (5 bases). The ends were cut back, 5 bases at V and 0 bases at J, with 18 bases in the middle. This CDR3 spans 17 amino acids. CDR1 and CDR2 from the germline V gene are SGHRS and YFSETQ. The CDR3 is CASRGGSTRISYNEQFF. For the CDR3, the DNA is TGCGCCAGCAGGGGCGGGTCTACCCGAATCTCCTACAATGAGCAGTTCTTC.

The chain couples TRBV4-3 to TRBJ1-1; tentative D call: TRBD1 (6 bases). Per the germline V gene, CDR1 is LGHNA and CDR2 is YSLEER. The length of the CDR3 is 14 residues. V lost 4 bases to trimming and J lost 6 bases, with 15 bases between them. As DNA, the CDR3 is TGCGCCAGCAGCCTTGTACAGGGCGGAGCTGAAGCTTTCTTT. Protein product: CASSLVQGGAEAFF.

The chain combines TRBV7-8 with TRBJ2-7; D possibly corresponds to TRBD2 (6 bases). This CDR3 is 16 amino acids long. With 5 bases removed from V and 4 bases from J, the gap between germline ends came to 21 bases. Germline values: CDR1 SGHVS, CDR2 FQNEAQ. CDR3 region: CASSPRVGGARYEQYF. In nucleotides, the CDR3 is TGTGCCAGCAGCCCCCGGGTGGGCGGGGCCAGGTACGAGCAGTACTTC.

Of note for this clone: This sample includes further DNA sequences coding for the same CDR3. The chain uses TRBV5-1 and TRBJ1-5; 8 positions match TRBD1. V shed 4 bases, J shed 1 base, and the junction held 4 bases outside the gene matches. The CDR3 contains 15 residues. Germline assignment: CDR1 SGHRS and CDR2 YFSETQ. The CDR3 loop reads CASSLTGESNQPQHF. CDR3 DNA: TGCGCCAGCAGCCTGACAGGGGAAAGCAATCAGCCCCAGCATTTT.

The chain employs TRBV18 and TRBJ1-1, with D hard to call. From germline, CDR1 is KGHSH and CDR2 LQKENI. The CDR3 loop spans 15 amino acids. The V end was cut by 3 bases, the J end by 1 base, with 12 bases between. The CDR3 coding sequence is TGTGCCAGCTCACCTTACTCTTTGAGGAACACTGAAGCTTTCTTT. Translation gives CASSPYSLRNTEAFF.

The chain carries TRBV19 and TRBJ1-2; TRBD1 aligns across 7 bases. The ends lost 9 bases at V and 0 bases at J; junction bases unmatched: 10. The CDR3 totals 15 residues. CDR1 is LNHDA and CDR2 is SQIVND in the germline V gene (reference sequence). For the CDR3, the DNA is TGTGCCAGGGATGGACAGGCGAAAGCTAACTATGGCTACACCTTC. The encoded protein is CARDGQAKANYGYTF.

This chain connects TRBV5-1 to TRBJ2-1; 9 bases fit TRBD2. Losses at the gene ends were 2 bases for V and 5 bases for J; bases not matched to a gene: 8. The CDR3 runs to 16 residues. The germline V gene encodes CDR1 SGHRS and CDR2 YFSETQ. In DNA form, the CDR3 reads TGCGCCAGCAGCTTTCAACCTAGCGGGGCCCACAATGAGCAGTTCTTC. The encoded protein is CASSFQPSGAHNEQFF.

The chain recombines TRBV14 with TRBJ2-1; 7 bases map to TRBD1. Trimming cost V 3 bases and J 2 bases; bases outside gene matches: 4. This CDR3 has 15 amino acids. Germline values: CDR1 SGHDN, CDR2 FVKESK. The CDR3 is CASSQGQSPYNEQFF. The CDR3 region has the DNA TGTGCCAGCAGCCAGGGACAGTCCCCCTACAATGAGCAGTTCTTC.

On this clone itself: One end of the junction does not line up with germline, which may come from a read error. V is TRBV4-1 and J is TRBJ2-4; the D gene is possibly TRBD2 (5 bases). This CDR3 region has 17 residues. Germline V lookup: CDR1 MGHRA, CDR2 YSYEKL. DNA for the CDR3: TGCGCCAGCACCCAGAGTAACGGGTCCCTAGCCAAAAACAGTCAGTACTTC. Its translation: CASTQSNGSLAKNSQYF.

The CDR3 here is CASSTGTANYGYTF. In nucleotides, the CDR3 is TGTGCCAGTAGCACCGGGACAGCTAACTATGGCTACACCTTC. The rearrangement joins TRBV19 to TRBJ1-2; 7 bases map to TRBD1. The CDR3 covers 14 residues. Germline loops: CDR1 LNHDA, CDR2 SQIVND (reference sequence). V dropped 6 bases and J dropped 0; count of bases not matched to a gene: 4.

This chain joins TRBV27 and TRBJ1-2, with 10 nucleotides matching TRBD1. J was trimmed by 8 bases and V by 6 bases; bases with no gene match: 18. CDR1 and CDR2 from the germline V gene are MNHEY and SMNVEV (reference sequence). CDR3 length: 17 residues. CDR3 protein: CASSTSWGPGQGLGYTF. For the CDR3, the DNA is TGTGCCAGCAGCACGAGTTGGGGGCCGGGACAGGGGCTCGGCTACACCTTC.

The CDR3 loop is CASSLSGTVNTEAFF. The DNA of the CDR3 is TGTGCCAGCAGTCTGAGTGGGACAGTGAACACTGAAGCTTTCTTT. The chain is built from TRBV27 and TRBJ1-1, with 7 bases aligning to TRBD1. The ends lost 5 bases at V and 0 bases at J; junction bases unmatched: 6. Germline V CDR1 and CDR2: MNHEY, SMNVEV (reference sequence). The CDR3 totals 15 residues.

The chain links TRBV19 to TRBJ2-5, with TRBD1 matching 7 bases. The CDR3 totals 13 residues. With 8 bases clipped from V and 2 bases from J, the junction kept 5 bases outside the gene matches. Germline-derived CDR1 and CDR2 are LNHDA and SQIVND (reference sequence). The CDR3 is CASSQTGQETQYF. The CDR3 region has the DNA TGTGCCAGTTCCCAGACAGGGCAAGAGACCCAGTACTTC.

The chain employs TRBV19 and TRBJ2-6; a weak D match, TRBD2 (5 bases). The V and J ends lost 0 bases and 0 bases respectively, with 21 bases between them. The CDR3 runs to 21 residues. From germline, CDR1 is LNHDA and CDR2 SQIVND (reference sequence). In DNA form, the CDR3 reads TGTGCCAGTAGTATAGATCTAGGGCCCCCGGGGTATTCCTCTGGGGCCAACGTCCTGACTTTC. Translated: CASSIDLGPPGYSSGANVLTF.

This chain uses TRBV7-8 with TRBJ2-7, with D possibly TRBD2 on 6 matching bases. Germline values: CDR1 SGHVS, CDR2 FQNEAQ. The V and J ends lost 0 bases and 12 bases respectively, with 18 bases between them. The CDR3 loop spans 14 amino acids. The CDR3 DNA is TGTGCCAGCAGCTTAGCGCGATTAGGAGGGGATCCGTACTTC. Encoded protein: CASSLARLGGDPYF.

The V and J genes are TRBV30 and TRBJ1-1; D perhaps matches TRBD1 (5 bases). The CDR3 totals 12 residues. The ends were cut back, 3 bases at V and 10 bases at J, with 15 bases in the middle. The germline V gene has CDR1 GTSNPN and CDR2 SVGIG (reference sequence). The CDR3 loop reads CAWRFTGNGAFF. CDR3 DNA sequence: TGTGCCTGGAGATTCACAGGCAATGGAGCTTTCTTT.

This clone occurred a few times. The rearrangement joins TRBV6-5 to TRBJ2-1; possibly TRBD2 for D (6 bases). Trimming removed 0 bases from V and 6 bases from J, with 12 bases in between. This CDR3 has 15 amino acids. The germline gives CDR1 MNHEY, CDR2 SVGAGI. This chain's CDR3 is CASSYSGGKGNEQFF. CDR3 DNA: TGTGCCAGCAGTTACTCGGGGGGTAAAGGCAATGAGCAGTTCTTC.

The CDR3 here is CASSPQGEGEALRGYGYTF. For the CDR3, the DNA is TGTGCCAGCAGCCCACAAGGGGAGGGAGAGGCTCTAAGAGGCTATGGCTACACCTTC. The chain recombines TRBV7-9 with TRBJ1-2; D is perhaps TRBD1 (5 bases). From germline, CDR1 is SEHNR and CDR2 FQNEAQ (reference sequence). The CDR3 is made up of 19 amino acids. With 5 bases removed from V and 4 bases from J, the gap between germline ends came to 29 bases.

V is TRBV30 and J is TRBJ2-2, with TRBD2 matching 7 bases. The ends lost 6 bases at V and 2 bases at J; junction bases unmatched: 9. CDR1 GTSNPN and CDR2 SVGIG come from the germline V gene (reference sequence). This CDR3 is 15 amino acids long. CDR3 bases: TGTGCCTGTCGTGGCGGGGGAACTAACACCGGGGAGCTGTTTTTT. This sequence encodes CACRGGGTNTGELFF.

V is TRBV14 and J is TRBJ1-2, with D hard to call. The CDR3 sequence is 12 residues long. Trimming took off 2 bases at V and 5 bases at J, with 6 bases between the two ends. Germline assignment: CDR1 SGHDN and CDR2 FVKESK. Here the CDR3 reads CASSQSSYGYTF. DNA of the CDR3: TGTGCCAGCAGCCAATCGAGTTATGGCTACACCTTC.

The chain joins TRBV30 to TRBJ2-3, with 8 bases that match TRBD2. V trimming: 4 bases; J trimming: 0 bases; junction bases outside the gene matches: 3. The CDR3 runs to 14 residues. Germline CDR1 GTSNPN, CDR2 SVGIG (reference sequence). CDR3 in DNA: TGTGCCTGGACTAGCGGGTATAGCACAGATACGCAGTATTTT. Amino acids: CAWTSGYSTDTQYF. Supplemented by reference TRBV30 and TRBJ2-3, the full variable domain reads SQTIHQWPATLVQPVGSPLSLECTVEGTSNPNLYWYRQAAGRGLQLLFYSVGIGQISSEVPQNLSASRPQDRQFILSSKKLLLSDSGFYLCAWTSGYSTDTQYFGPGTRLTVL.